The 26 T cell receptor beta chains below all came from one sample that was sequenced in a study of T cell responses to AZD1222 COVID-19 vaccine. Sequencing used immunoSEQ multiplex PCR; TCRdb keeps in-frame clones, though not all of them. The table records around 150,000 clones, roughly 90% of them present only once. This specimen consisted of peripheral blood, obtained 28 days after the second AZD1222 dose. The receptors stem from an adult who received the AZD1222 COVID-19 vaccine.

The rearrangement uses TRBV18 and TRBJ2-1, with unresolved D. The CDR3 runs to 14 residues. Germline-derived CDR1 and CDR2 are KGHSH and LQKENI. The ends were cut back, 8 bases at V and 0 bases at J, with 11 bases in the middle. DNA of the CDR3: TGTGCCAGCAAAAGGCCGAGCTCCTACAATGAGCAGTTCTTC. It translates to CASKRPSSYNEQFF. Full variable domain (missing parts from reference TRBV18 and TRBJ2-1): NAGVMQNPRHLVRRRGQEARLRCSPMKGHSHVYWYRQLPEEGLKFMVYLQKENIIDESGMPKERFSAEFPKEGPSILRIQQVVRGDSAAYFCASKRPSSYNEQFFGPGTRLTVL.

The CDR3 sequence is CASSTGYNQPQHF. CDR3 sequence (DNA): TGTGCCAGCAGCACGGGCTACAATCAGCCCCAGCATTTT. The chain recombines TRBV6-5 with TRBJ1-5; no clear D. Per germline, CDR1 MNHEY and CDR2 SVGAGI. Trimming took off 6 bases at V and 3 bases at J, with 9 bases between the two ends. The CDR3 has 13 residues.

The chain couples TRBV6-2 or TRBV6-3 to TRBJ2-1, with 14 bases identical to TRBD2. V lost 5 bases to trimming and J lost 7 bases; unmatched junction nucleotides: 4. The CDR3 extends over 15 amino acids. CDR1 and CDR2 from the germline V gene are MNHEY and SVGEGT. This CDR3 is CASSKGLAGANEQFF. CDR3 nucleotide sequence: TGTGCCAGCAGTAAGGGACTAGCGGGAGCTAATGAGCAGTTCTTC.

The V call is TRBV7-2, the J call TRBJ2-5; D is perhaps TRBD1 or TRBD2 (5 bases each). Trimming cost V 3 bases and J 4 bases, with 12 bases left between them. CDR3 length equals 14 residues. CDR1 and CDR2 from the germline V gene are SGHTA and FQGNSA. The CDR3 DNA reads TGTGCCAGCAGCTTCCGGGGCCTCTTAGAGACCCAGTACTTC. Encoded protein: CASSFRGLLETQYF.

V is TRBV3-1 (or the pseudogene TRBV3-2) and J is TRBJ2-1; D gene unclear. Germline assignment: CDR1 LGHDT and CDR2 YNNKEL (reference sequence). The CDR3 has 12 residues. V was cut by 5 bases and J by 1 base, with 3 bases left in between. The CDR3 DNA follows: TGTGCCAGCAGCGCGTCCTACAATGAGCAGTTCTTC. Its protein product is CASSASYNEQFF.

V and J are TRBV5-6 and TRBJ1-2; D is unclear. CDR3 length: 14 amino acids. Trimming left V 4 bases short and J 4 bases short, with 14 bases between. Germline V CDR1 and CDR2: SGHDT, YYEEEE. Written as DNA, the CDR3 is TGTGCCAGCAGCGCGGGTGGGGAGGTCTATGGCTACACCTTC. Its protein is CASSAGGEVYGYTF.

The chain couples TRBV5-1 to TRBJ2-1; TRBD1 matches at 10 bases. Germline loops: CDR1 SGHRS, CDR2 YFSETQ. This CDR3 is 14 amino acids long. The V segment lost 4 bases and the J segment 6 bases; nucleotides outside the gene matches: 4. Here the CDR3 DNA reads TGCGCCAGCAGCGTCCGGGACAGGGGCAATGAGCAGTTCTTC. Translation gives CASSVRDRGNEQFF.

The chain has TRBV7-2 and TRBJ2-5, with 9 bases matching TRBD2. Unmatched junction bases numbered 5, after V lost 1 base and J lost 5 bases. CDR3 length equals 15 residues. Germline V gene lookup returns CDR1 SGHTA and CDR2 FQGNSA. CDR3 nucleotides: TGTGCCAGCAGCTTAGGCGGGAGGGCCCAGGAGACCCAGTACTTC. Amino acid sequence: CASSLGGRAQETQYF.

The CDR3 sequence is CASSYSGVGYTF. Written as DNA, the CDR3 is TGTGCCAGCAGTTACTCGGGGGTGGGCTACACCTTC. This chain uses TRBV6-5 with TRBJ1-2; D is possibly TRBD1 (5 bases). The CDR3 contains 12 residues. Germline V gene lookup returns CDR1 MNHEY and CDR2 SVGAGI. With 0 bases removed from V and 8 bases from J, the gap between germline ends came to 7 bases.

This rearrangement joins TRBV11-2 to TRBJ2-7; the D gene is possibly TRBD2 (6 bases). Trimming shortened V by 4 bases and J by 6 bases, and 16 bases separated the two germline ends. This CDR3 region has 14 residues. Germline lookup yields CDR1 SGHAT and CDR2 FQNNGV. The CDR3 DNA sequence: TGTGCCAGCAGCTCTCCGAGACGGAGGGGCGAGCAGTACTTC. It yields the protein CASSSPRRRGEQYF.

The chain links TRBV5-5 to TRBJ1-3; weak D call: TRBD1 (5 bases). Trimming stripped 0 bases from V and 4 bases from J, with 11 bases between. The CDR3 is 15 residues long. CDR1 and CDR2 from the germline V gene are SGHKS and YYEKEE (reference sequence). The CDR3: CASSLARGRGNTIYF. CDR3 in DNA: TGTGCCAGCAGCTTGGCGCGGGGCCGAGGAAACACCATATATTTT.

This sequence joins TRBV5-1 and TRBJ2-2; a weak D match, TRBD2 (5 bases). V was trimmed by 4 bases and J by 1 base, leaving 11 bases between them. This CDR3 has 15 residues. Germline values: CDR1 SGHRS, CDR2 YFSETQ. Here the CDR3 reads CASSPRSGNTGELFF. For the CDR3, the DNA is TGCGCCAGCAGCCCTAGAAGCGGGAACACCGGGGAGCTGTTTTTT.

The gene calls are TRBV6-2 or TRBV6-3 and TRBJ2-4; 10 bases align to TRBD2. The germline V gene has CDR1 MNHEY and CDR2 SVGEGT. This CDR3 comprises 14 residues. V was pared by 6 bases and J by 8 bases, with 7 bases of the junction left unmatched. CDR3 in amino acids: CASSPGLASDIQYF. Here the CDR3 DNA reads TGTGCCAGCAGCCCGGGACTAGCGTCGGACATTCAGTACTTC.

The chain is built from TRBV7-9 and TRBJ1-2, with TRBD1 identical over 9 bases. CDR1 is SEHNR and CDR2 is FQNEAQ in the germline V gene (reference sequence). The CDR3 runs to 16 residues. V gave up 4 bases and J gave up 1 base; unmatched junction bases: 7. The CDR3 DNA follows: TGTGCCAGCAGCTCAAGGCTGACAGGGGGTAACTATGGCTACACCTTC. It encodes CASSSRLTGGNYGYTF.

This chain links TRBV5-4 with TRBJ2-7; tentatively, D is TRBD1 (5 bases). V shed 0 bases and J shed 7 bases, with 14 bases lying between them. CDR1 and CDR2 from the germline V gene are SGHNT and YYREEE (reference sequence). The CDR3 is 14 residues long. The CDR3 DNA reads TGTGCCAGCAGCTTGGGGCAGGGCCCTAGAGAGCAGTACTTC. Its translation: CASSLGQGPREQYF. Filled out from reference TRBV5-4 and TRBJ2-7, the complete variable domain reads ETGVTQSPTHLIKTRGQQVTLRCSSQSGHNTVSWYQQALGQGPQFIFQYYREEENGRGNFPPRFSGLQFPNYSSELNVNALELDDSALYLCASSLGQGPREQYFGPGTRLTVT.

As DNA, the CDR3 is TGTGCCAGCAGCCCCCGGACAGGGGAATATGGTGGGGCCAACGTCCTGACTTTC. Its translation is CASSPRTGEYGGANVLTF. The genes are TRBV11-3 and TRBJ2-6; 9 nucleotides match TRBD1. The germline V gene encodes CDR1 SGHNT and CDR2 YENEEA. The junction had 11 bases not matched to a gene; V was cut back by 5 bases and J by 3 bases. The CDR3 extends over 18 amino acids.

The chain uses TRBV14 and TRBJ2-5; a weak D match, TRBD2 (5 bases). Germline V gene data show CDR1 as SGHDN and CDR2 as FVKESK. V gave up 2 bases and J gave up 0 bases, with 7 bases separating them. This CDR3 is 14 amino acids long. The CDR3: CASSQREHQETQYF. Here the CDR3 DNA reads TGTGCCAGCAGCCAAAGGGAGCACCAAGAGACCCAGTACTTC.

V is TRBV3-1 (or the pseudogene TRBV3-2) and J is TRBJ1-4; 7 bases align to TRBD1. The CDR3 is 14 residues long. Germline V CDR1 and CDR2: LGHDT, YNNKEL (reference sequence). Losses at the gene ends were 2 bases for V and 8 bases for J; bases not matched to a gene: 5. Here the CDR3 reads CASSQRDSSEKLFF. The CDR3 nucleotides are TGTGCCAGCAGCCAACGGGACAGCAGCGAAAAACTGTTTTTT.

The chain has TRBV10-3 and TRBJ2-7, with TRBD2 matching 7 bases. The CDR3 is 14 residues long. The germline V gene has CDR1 ENHRY and CDR2 SYGVKD. The junction had 9 bases not matched to a gene; V was cut back by 8 bases and J by 2 bases. The CDR3 reads CAIGVQRGTYEQYF. The CDR3 region has the DNA TGTGCCATCGGGGTCCAGCGGGGTACCTACGAGCAGTACTTC.

The chain uses TRBV6-1 and TRBJ1-2; D is ambiguous. The CDR3 contains 12 residues. Germline V gives CDR1 MNHNS, CDR2 SASEGT. The germline V and J ends were trimmed by 1 base and 3 bases, with 3 bases remaining between them. CDR3 in amino acids: CASSEVDYGYTF. The CDR3 DNA follows: TGTGCCAGCAGTGAAGTAGACTATGGCTACACCTTC.

The rearrangement joins TRBV7-4 to TRBJ2-7, with D possibly matching TRBD2 (5 bases). V shed 3 bases and J shed 8 bases, with 23 bases lying between them. CDR1 is SGHVT, CDR2 SQSDAQ, per germline. This CDR3 has 16 residues. The CDR3 is CASSFPPPGRHFKQYF. The CDR3 DNA reads as TGTGCCAGCAGCTTCCCCCCCCCTGGGAGACACTTCAAGCAGTACTTC.

The chain joins TRBV6-5 to TRBJ1-3, with D possibly TRBD1 on 5 matching bases. The CDR3 is 15 amino acids. V dropped 4 bases and J dropped 1 base, with 11 bases sitting between them. Per the germline V gene, CDR1 is MNHEY and CDR2 is SVGAGI. The CDR3 nucleotides are TGTGCCAGCAGTTCCAGGGCAGAGTCTGGAAACACCATATATTTT. This encodes CASSSRAESGNTIYF.

About this clone itself: The sample contains more than one DNA sequence encoding this CDR3. V usage is TRBV19 and J usage is TRBJ1-5; D uncertain. V lost 3 bases and J 2 bases, leaving 11 bases between the germline ends. CDR1 and CDR2 (germline): LNHDA, SQIVND (reference sequence). The CDR3 length is 15 residues. CDR3: CASSIRGLGNQPQHF. The CDR3 DNA is TGTGCCAGTAGTATTAGAGGGCTGGGCAATCAGCCCCAGCATTTT.

The chain recombines TRBV19 with TRBJ2-7, with D tentatively TRBD2 (6 bases). Germline V gene sequence: CDR1 LNHDA, CDR2 SQIVND (reference sequence). Trimming pared 7 bases from V and 0 bases from J, leaving 10 bases between. This CDR3 has 13 amino acids. CDR3 in DNA: TGTGCCAGTATCGGGAGTAGCTCCTACGAGCAGTACTTC. Translated, it gives CASIGSSSYEQYF.

This clone was counted once. This chain joins TRBV28 and TRBJ2-6; 13 bases align to TRBD2. V lost 6 bases to trimming and J lost 2 bases; unmatched junction nucleotides: 16. There are 21 residues in the CDR3. The germline CDR1 and CDR2 sequences are MDHEN and SYDVKM. CDR3: CASSSTSGRALTSAGANVLTF. In DNA form, the CDR3 reads TGTGCCAGCAGCTCTACTAGCGGGAGGGCCCTAACATCGGCTGGGGCCAACGTCCTGACTTTC.

The chain joins TRBV11-3 to TRBJ2-2, with D possibly TRBD2 on 5 matching bases. Germline lookup yields CDR1 SGHNT and CDR2 YENEEA. Trimming took 4 bases from V and 13 from J, leaving 16 bases between them. CDR3 length: 13 amino acids. This CDR3 is CASSSSPTGWLFF. The CDR3 coding sequence is TGTGCCAGCAGCTCGTCACCCACGGGGTGGCTGTTTTTT.